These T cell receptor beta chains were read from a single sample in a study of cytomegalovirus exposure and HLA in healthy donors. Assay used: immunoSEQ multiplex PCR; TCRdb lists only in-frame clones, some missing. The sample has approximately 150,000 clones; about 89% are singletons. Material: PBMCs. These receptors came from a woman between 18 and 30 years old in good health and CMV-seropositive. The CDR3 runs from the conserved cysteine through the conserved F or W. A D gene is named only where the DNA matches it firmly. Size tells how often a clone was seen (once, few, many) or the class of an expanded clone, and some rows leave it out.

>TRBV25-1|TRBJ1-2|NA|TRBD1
TGTGCCAGCAGGGGACAGGGGGCCTACTATGGCTACACCTTC
CASRGQGAYYGYTF
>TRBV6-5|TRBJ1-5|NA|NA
TGTGCCAGCAGTTACTCCTTCGGGGTGGTTTATCAGCCCCAGCATTTT
CASSYSFGVVYQPQHF
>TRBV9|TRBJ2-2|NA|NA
TGTGCCAGCAGCGTATCCCCGGGGGCCGGGGAGCTGTTTTTT
CASSVSPGAGELFF
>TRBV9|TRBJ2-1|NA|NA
TGTGCCAGCAGCGTGGGACTTTCAAATGAGCAGTTCTTC
CASSVGLSNEQFF
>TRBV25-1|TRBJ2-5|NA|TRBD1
TGTGCCAGCAGCAGACAGGGGCTGGAGACCCAGTACTTC
CASSRQGLETQYF
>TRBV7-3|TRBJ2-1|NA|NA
TGTGCCAGCAGCTTGTTAGCGAGCTCCTACAATGAGCAGTTCTTC
CASSLLASSYNEQFF
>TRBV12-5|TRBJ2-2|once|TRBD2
TGTGCTAGTGGTTTGGTAAGATCTAGCGGGACGACCGGGGAGCTGTTTTTT
CASGLVRSSGTTGELFF
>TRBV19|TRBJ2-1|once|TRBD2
TGTGCCAGTAGTATACTAGCGGGGGGCAGGCATGAGCAGTTCTTC
CASSILAGGRHEQFF
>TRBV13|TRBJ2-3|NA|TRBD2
TGTGCCAGCAGACCCCTGGAGGGGAGGGACCGGGGAGATACGCAGTATTTT
CASRPLEGRDRGDTQYF
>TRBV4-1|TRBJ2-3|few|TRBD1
TGCGCCAGCAGCCCCGAGCTCGACAGGGTAATATCAGATACGCAGTATTTT
CASSPELDRVISDTQYF
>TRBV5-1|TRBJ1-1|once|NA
TGCGCCAGCAGCAACCCAGGTGGAATCTCTTCGAACACTGAAGCTTTCTTT
CASSNPGGISSNTEAFF
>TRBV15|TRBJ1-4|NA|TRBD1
TGTGCCACCAGCAGAGGGGACAGGGGGCTTAAGTGGCTGTTTTTT
CATSRGDRGLKWLFF
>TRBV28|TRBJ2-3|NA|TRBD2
TGTGCCAGCAGTACTAGCGGTTACACAGATACGCAGTATTTT
CASSTSGYTDTQYF
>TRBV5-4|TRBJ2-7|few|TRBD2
TGTGCCAGCAGCCGACTAGCGGTGGGAACCCACGAGCAGTACTTC
CASSRLAVGTHEQYF
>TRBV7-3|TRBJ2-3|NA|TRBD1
TGTGCCAGCAGTGACAGGGGGCGAAGCACAGATACGCAGTATTTT
CASSDRGRSTDTQYF
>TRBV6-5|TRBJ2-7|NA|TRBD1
TGTGCCAGCAGTCCGGGACAGGGCGACTACGAGCAGTACTTC
CASSPGQGDYEQYF
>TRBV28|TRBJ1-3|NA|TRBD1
TGTGCCAGCAGTTTAAGTGCAGGGGGCGGAAACACCATATATTTT
CASSLSAGGGNTIYF
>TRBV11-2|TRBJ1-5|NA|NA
TGTGCCAGCAGCTTAGGGGGAGTGCAGCCCCAGCATTTT
CASSLGGVQPQHF
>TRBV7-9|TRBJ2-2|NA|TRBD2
TGTGCCAGCAGCTTAGGTAGCGGGCCGAACACCGGGGAGCTGTTTTTT
CASSLGSGPNTGELFF
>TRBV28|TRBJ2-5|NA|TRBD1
TGTGCCAGCAGTCTTTTCGATTGGACCGGGACAGGGCCCCAAGAGACCCAGTACTTC
CASSLFDWTGTGPQETQYF
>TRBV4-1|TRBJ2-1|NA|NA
TGCGCCAGCAGCCAAGATACGAGCTCCTACAATGAGCAGTTCTTC
CASSQDTSSYNEQFF
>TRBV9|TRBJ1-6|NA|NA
TGTGCCAGCCACGCCGGGCCGGGAGATAATTCACCCCTCCACTTT
CASHAGPGDNSPLHF
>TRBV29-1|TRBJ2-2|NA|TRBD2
TGCACCGCTAGCGGGAGGTACACCGGGGAGCTGTTTTTT
CTASGRYTGELFF
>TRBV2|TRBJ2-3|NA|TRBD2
TGTGCCAGCAGTCTAGCGGGAGGCACAGATACGCAGTATTTT
CASSLAGGTDTQYF
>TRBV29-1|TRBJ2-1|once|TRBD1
TGCAGCGTGGGACAGGGGGAGAGCTCCTACAATGAGCAGTTCTTC
CSVGQGESSYNEQFF
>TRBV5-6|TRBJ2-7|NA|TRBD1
TGTGCCAGCAGCGGGCACGGACAGGGATCCTACGAGCAGTACTTC
CASSGHGQGSYEQYF
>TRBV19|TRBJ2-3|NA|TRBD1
TGTGCCAGTACCCCCAGACAGGGATCTATGACCACAGATACGCAGTATTTT
CASTPRQGSMTTDTQYF
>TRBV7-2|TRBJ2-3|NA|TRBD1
TGTGCCAGCAGACCTGACGGGACAGGGCCGCATACGCAGTATTTT
CASRPDGTGPHTQYF
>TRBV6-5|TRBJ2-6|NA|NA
TGTGCCAGCAGTACAATCTCTGGGGCCAACGTCCTGACTTTC
CASSTISGANVLTF
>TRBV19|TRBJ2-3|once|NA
TGTGCCAGTAGTAACGAACACAGGGACACGCAGTATTTT
CASSNEHRDTQYF
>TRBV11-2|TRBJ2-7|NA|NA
TGTGCCAGCAGCTTAGATTGGTCAGGTCCTTCCTACGAGCAGTACTTC
CASSLDWSGPSYEQYF
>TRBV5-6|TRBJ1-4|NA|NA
TGTGCCAGCAGCTTGTCTACAACTAATGAAAAACTGTTTTTT
CASSLSTTNEKLFF
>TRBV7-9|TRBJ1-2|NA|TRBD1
TGTGCCAGCAGCTTTGACAGGGGGCATTACCCGTATGGCTACACCTTC
CASSFDRGHYPYGYTF
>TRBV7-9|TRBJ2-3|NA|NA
TGTGCCAGCAGCCTGACGGGGACTCTTAGCACAGATACGCAGTATTTT
CASSLTGTLSTDTQYF
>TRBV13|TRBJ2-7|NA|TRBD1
TGTGCCAGCAGCTTAGGCACTCAGGGGGTCTACGAGCAGTACTTC
CASSLGTQGVYEQYF
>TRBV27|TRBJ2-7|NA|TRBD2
TGTGCCAGCAGTTTTAGCGGGGGTGCCTACGAGCAGTACTTC
CASSFSGGAYEQYF
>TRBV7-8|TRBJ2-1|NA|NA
TGTGCCAGCAGCTTAGGCCCCGGGACTGGCTCCAATGAGCAGTTCTTC
CASSLGPGTGSNEQFF
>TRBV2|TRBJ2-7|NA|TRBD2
TGTGCCAGCAGGGGACTAGCGGTGTACGAGCAGTACTTC
CASRGLAVYEQYF
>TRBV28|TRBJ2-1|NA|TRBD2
TGTGCCAGCAGTTTATGGGCCGGGACTAGCGGGAGGCAGAGCTCCTACAATGAGCAGTTCTTC
CASSLWAGTSGRQSSYNEQFF
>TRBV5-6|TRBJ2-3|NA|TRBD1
TGTGCCAGCAGTTATGTACAGGGGGTTTATGGCACAGATACGCAGTATTTT
CASSYVQGVYGTDTQYF
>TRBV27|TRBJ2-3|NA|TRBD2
TGTGCCAGCAGTTTCAGCGGGGGACGGGGAGATACGCAGTATTTT
CASSFSGGRGDTQYF
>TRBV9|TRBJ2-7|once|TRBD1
TGTGCCAGCAGCGGGGGACAGGCCCCCTACGAGCAGTACTTC
CASSGGQAPYEQYF
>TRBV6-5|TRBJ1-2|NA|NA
TGTGCCAGCAGTTCTACAGGGTTCTATGGCTACACCTTC
CASSSTGFYGYTF
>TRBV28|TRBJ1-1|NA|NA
TGTGCCAGCAGTTTGGGGCAGAACACTGAAGCTTTCTTT
CASSLGQNTEAFF
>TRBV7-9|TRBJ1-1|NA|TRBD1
TGTGCCAGCAGCATCCCGGGACAGGGACAGTCGGGTACTGAAGCTTTCTTT
CASSIPGQGQSGTEAFF